These 21 T cell receptor beta chains originate from one sample sequenced in a study of cytomegalovirus exposure and HLA in healthy donors. PCR used 60 Vbeta primers and 13 Jbeta primers. Produced via immunoSEQ multiplex PCR; TCRdb's table is partial and in-frame only. The table has 95,000 or so clones, approximately 81% seen once. The sequenced sample was PBMCs. The receptors shown here come from a woman in her seventies in good health and CMV-seropositive.

The chain employs TRBV11-3 and TRBJ2-6; no reliable D call. Germline CDR1 is SGHNT and CDR2 is YENEEA. Trimming took 7 bases from V and 3 from J, leaving 10 bases between them. The length of the CDR3 is 14 residues. CDR3 nucleotides: TGTGCCAGCACCATCTCAGATGGGGCCAACGTCCTGACTTTC. It is translated as CASTISDGANVLTF.

V gene TRBV9 combines with J gene TRBJ2-7; the D is unclear. CDR1 and CDR2 from the germline V gene are SGDLS and YYNGEE. The length of the CDR3 is 12 residues. V lost 4 bases to trimming and J lost 4 bases, with 9 bases between them. The CDR3 sequence: CASSPSGYEQYF. Here the CDR3 DNA reads TGTGCCAGCAGCCCCTCCGGTTACGAGCAGTACTTC.

V gene TRBV15 combines with J gene TRBJ1-1; D may be TRBD1 (5 bases). Between the trimmed V and J ends, which lost 0 bases and 0 bases, there was a span of 8 bases. Germline assignment: CDR1 LNHNV and CDR2 YYDKDF (reference sequence). This CDR3 is 15 amino acids long. The CDR3 loop is CATSREKGLNTEAFF. CDR3 DNA sequence: TGTGCCACCAGCAGAGAGAAGGGGCTGAACACTGAAGCTTTCTTT.

This clone was picked up a small number of times. The genes are TRBV9 and TRBJ2-5; 10 bases match TRBD1. The CDR3 is made up of 14 amino acids. Germline assignment: CDR1 SGDLS and CDR2 YYNGEE. With 4 bases clipped from V and 4 bases from J, the junction kept 4 bases outside the gene matches. The CDR3 reads CASSRDRGGETQYF. CDR3 in DNA: TGTGCCAGCAGCCGGGACAGGGGAGGAGAGACCCAGTACTTC.

For the CDR3, the DNA is TGTGCCAGCAGCAAAGAAGGAAGCCGATTAGCGGGAAGCTCCTACAATGAGCAGTTCTTC. Its protein is CASSKEGSRLAGSSYNEQFF. V and J are TRBV21-1 and TRBJ2-1; the table gives TRBD2 as D, unverified against the DNA. TRBV21-1 represents a pseudogene. The CDR3 contains 20 residues.

The J gene is TRBJ2-7, the V gene TRBV6-5; perhaps TRBD1 as D (5 bases). Germline-derived CDR1 and CDR2 are MNHEY and SVGAGI. V lost 7 bases, J lost 3 bases, and 19 bases lay in between. CDR3 length equals 15 residues. DNA of the CDR3: TGTGCCAGCACCTATAAGGCTGGGGCTAACTACGAGCAGTACTTC. Translated: CASTYKAGANYEQYF.

V usage is TRBV29-1 and J usage is TRBJ2-3, with 12 positions matching TRBD2. CDR1 and CDR2 (germline): SQVTM, ANQGSEA. The CDR3 is made up of 14 amino acids. V lost 7 bases, J lost 4 bases, and 6 bases stayed unmatched. CDR3 in DNA: TGCAGCGCCCGGACTAGCGGGATTTCAGATACGCAGTATTTT. Its translation: CSARTSGISDTQYF.

The chain combines TRBV5-1 with TRBJ1-1, with D possibly matching TRBD1 (6 bases). V was trimmed by 4 bases and J by 4 bases, leaving 14 bases between them. This CDR3 region has 14 residues. CDR1 SGHRS and CDR2 YFSETQ come from the germline V gene. In DNA form, the CDR3 reads TGCGCCAGCAGCATCACAGGGTATGGCACTGAAGCTTTCTTT. Translating gives CASSITGYGTEAFF. Based on the CDR3 plus reference TRBV5-1 and TRBJ1-1, the full variable domain is KAGVTQTPRYLIKTRGQQVTLSCSPISGHRSVSWYQQTPGQGLQFLFEYFSETQRNKGNFPGRFSGRQFSNSRSEMNVSTLELGDSALYLCASSITGYGTEAFFGQGTRLTVV.

The chain employs TRBV5-1 and TRBJ2-2; D unclear. Trimming removed 0 bases at V and 7 bases at J, with 19 bases between. This CDR3 spans 17 amino acids. Germline lookup yields CDR1 SGHRS and CDR2 YFSETQ. CDR3 amino acids: CASSLEAFLPGVGELFF. The DNA for the CDR3 is TGCGCCAGCAGCTTGGAAGCTTTTCTCCCAGGTGTCGGGGAGCTGTTTTTT.

The rearrangement links TRBV14 to TRBJ2-1; maybe TRBD2 (5 bases). Per germline, CDR1 SGHDN and CDR2 FVKESK. This CDR3 comprises 17 residues. V lost 3 bases and J 0 bases, leaving 15 bases between the germline ends. CDR3 DNA: TGTGCCAGCAGCCATGTGGGAGTAGGATCCTCCTACAATGAGCAGTTCTTC. Protein sequence: CASSHVGVGSSYNEQFF.

As to this clone: This CDR3 is also generated by other DNA sequences in the sample. This rearrangement joins TRBV6-5 to TRBJ1-1; D might be TRBD1 (5 bases). This CDR3 is built from 15 residues. Trimming pared 2 bases from V and 5 bases from J, leaving 15 bases between. Per the germline V gene, CDR1 is MNHEY and CDR2 is SVGAGI. CDR3 protein: CASSYGQGLGTEAFF. In DNA form, the CDR3 reads TGTGCCAGCAGTTACGGGCAGGGCCTAGGAACTGAAGCTTTCTTT.

The chain is built from TRBV5-6 and TRBJ2-7; TRBD1 is a possible D gene (7 bases). CDR3 length equals 14 residues. CDR1 SGHDT and CDR2 YYEEEE come from the germline V gene. Trimming left V 4 bases short and J 3 bases short, with 14 bases between. The CDR3: CASSPPQGGYEQYF. In DNA form, the CDR3 reads TGTGCCAGCAGCCCTCCGCAGGGGGGCTACGAGCAGTACTTC. The entire variable domain, with the rest obtained from reference TRBV5-6 and TRBJ2-7, is as follows: DAGVTQSPTHLIKTRGQQVTLRCSPKSGHDTVSWYQQALGQGPQFIFQYYEEEERQRGNFPDRFSGHQFPNYSSELNVNALLLGDSALYLCASSPPQGGYEQYFGPGTRLTVT.

V usage is TRBV6-4 and J usage is TRBJ1-5, with D hard to call. This CDR3 has 13 amino acids. V was pared by 4 bases and J by 5 bases, with 9 bases between. Germline V CDR1 and CDR2: MRHNA, SNTAGT. The CDR3 nucleotides read TGTGCCAGCAGTGTAGGCGAGGATCAGCCCCAGCATTTT. This translates into CASSVGEDQPQHF.

This chain connects TRBV6-6 to TRBJ1-4, with no clear D. The CDR3 sequence is 15 residues long. The germline V gene encodes CDR1 MNHNY and CDR2 SVGAGI (reference sequence). Trimming removed 2 bases from V and 0 bases from J, with 7 bases in between. CDR3 sequence reads: CASSYRQATNEKLFF. In DNA, the CDR3 is TGTGCCAGCAGTTACCGCCAGGCAACTAATGAAAAACTGTTTTTT.

The chain employs TRBV18 and TRBJ1-2, with 7 bases identical to TRBD1. Germline V gene data show CDR1 as KGHSH and CDR2 as LQKENI. Trimming at V came to 9 bases and at J to 5 bases, leaving 9 bases not matched to a gene. The CDR3 spans 13 residues. Here the CDR3 reads CASDSGTDYGYTF. The CDR3 DNA follows: TGTGCCAGTGATTCAGGGACAGATTATGGCTACACCTTC.

The V and J genes are TRBV10-3 and TRBJ1-1, with 7 bases fitting TRBD1. This CDR3 has 14 amino acids. Germline V gene data show CDR1 as ENHRY and CDR2 as SYGVKD. With 5 bases clipped from V and 2 bases from J, the junction kept 5 bases outside the gene matches. The CDR3 protein is CAISTGTVNTEAFF. The CDR3 DNA follows: TGTGCCATCAGTACAGGGACAGTCAACACTGAAGCTTTCTTT.

The count of this clone is one. One junction end does not reproduce the germline sequence, and a read error may be involved. The rearrangement links TRBV9 to TRBJ2-3, with 9 bases matching TRBD2. The V gene's germline CDR1 is SGDLS and CDR2 YYNGEE. The CDR3 is made up of 16 amino acids. CDR3 in amino acids: CASSVELAGGTDPQYF. For the CDR3, the DNA is TGTGCCAGCAGCGTAGAACTAGCGGGCGGCACAGATCCGCAGTATTTT. The complete variable domain, with remaining parts taken from reference TRBV9 and TRBJ2-3, reads DSGVTQTPKHLITATGQRVTLRCSPRSGDLSVYWYQQSLDQGLQFLIQYYNGEERAKGNILERFSAQQFPDLHSELNLSSLELGDSALYFCASSVELAGGTDPQYFGPGTRLTVL.

This chain uses TRBV12-5 with TRBJ1-5, with 8 positions matching TRBD1. The CDR3 length is 16 residues. Trimming at V came to 0 bases and at J to 7 bases, leaving 8 bases not matched to a gene. Germline values: CDR1 LGHNT, CDR2 FRNRAP. The CDR3 is CASGLVAGGLRQPQHF. The CDR3, as DNA: TGTGCTAGTGGTTTGGTAGCAGGGGGCTTAAGGCAGCCCCAGCATTTT.

This chain joins TRBV4-2 and TRBJ2-7; TRBD2 agrees at 12 bases. There are 17 residues in the CDR3. V shed 1 base, J shed 1 base, and the junction held 5 bases outside the gene matches. Germline CDR1 LGHNA, CDR2 YNFKEQ. CDR3 region: CASSQGTSGTHSYEQYF. For the CDR3, the DNA is TGTGCCAGCAGCCAAGGGACTAGCGGGACCCATTCCTACGAGCAGTACTTC.

This clone has only one observation. The chain joins TRBV18 to TRBJ2-7, with TRBD1 identical over 7 bases. This CDR3 is built from 14 residues. The V gene end was trimmed by 6 bases and the J gene end by 3 bases; junction bases not matched to a gene: 8. Germline CDR1 is KGHSH and CDR2 is LQKENI. The CDR3 nucleotides read TGTGCCAGCTCGCCCGGGACAGCTCACTACGAGCAGTACTTC. It specifies CASSPGTAHYEQYF.

The genes are TRBV28 and TRBJ2-7; D gene uncertain. Trimming shortened V by 7 bases and J by 0 bases, and 10 bases separated the two germline ends. This CDR3 comprises 13 residues. CDR1 is MDHEN, CDR2 SYDVKM, per germline. This chain's CDR3 is CASKAASSYEQYF. CDR3 coding DNA: TGTGCCAGCAAGGCAGCGAGCTCCTACGAGCAGTACTTC.